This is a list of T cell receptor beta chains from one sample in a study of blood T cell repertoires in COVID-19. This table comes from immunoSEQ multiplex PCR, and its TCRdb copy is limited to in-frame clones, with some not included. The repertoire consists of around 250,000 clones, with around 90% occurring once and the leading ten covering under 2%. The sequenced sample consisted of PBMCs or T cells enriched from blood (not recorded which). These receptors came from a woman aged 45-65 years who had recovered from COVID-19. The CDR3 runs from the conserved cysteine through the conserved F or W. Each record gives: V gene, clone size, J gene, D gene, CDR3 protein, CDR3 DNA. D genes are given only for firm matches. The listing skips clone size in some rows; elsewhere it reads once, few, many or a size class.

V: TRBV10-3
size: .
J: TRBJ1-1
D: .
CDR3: CAISEVEAGNTEAFF
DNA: TGTGCCATCAGTGAGGTGGAGGCGGGGAACACTGAAGCTTTCTTT

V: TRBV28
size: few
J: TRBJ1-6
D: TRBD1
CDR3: CASSPGQYNSPLHF
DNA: TGTGCCAGCAGCCCGGGACAGTATAATTCACCCCTCCACTTT

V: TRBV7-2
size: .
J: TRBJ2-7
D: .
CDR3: CASSLLAGYSYEQYF
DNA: TGTGCCAGCAGCTTATTGGCAGGTTACTCCTACGAGCAGTACTTC

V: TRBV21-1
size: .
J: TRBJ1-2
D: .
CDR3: CASSKERGNYGYTF
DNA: TGTGCCAGCAGCAAAGAGAGAGGGAACTATGGCTACACCTTC

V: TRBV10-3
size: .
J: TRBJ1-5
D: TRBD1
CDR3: CAISEGGDRGLSSNQPQHF
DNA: TGTGCCATCAGTGAGGGGGGAGACAGGGGGCTTTCTAGCAATCAGCCCCAGCATTTT

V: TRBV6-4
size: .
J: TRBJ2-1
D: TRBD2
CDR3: CASSPRGSSYNEQFF
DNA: TGTGCCAGCAGTCCGCGGGGGAGCTCCTACAATGAGCAGTTCTTC

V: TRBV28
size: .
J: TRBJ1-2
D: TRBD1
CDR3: CASSPPTGGMFYGYTF
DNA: TGTGCCAGCAGTCCTCCGACAGGGGGAATGTTCTATGGCTACACCTTC

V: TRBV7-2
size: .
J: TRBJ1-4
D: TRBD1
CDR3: CASSLALVGQSNEKLFF
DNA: TGTGCCAGCAGCTTAGCGTTGGTGGGACAGAGTAATGAAAAACTGTTTTTT

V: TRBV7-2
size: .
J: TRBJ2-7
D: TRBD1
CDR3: CASSRDRGSDEQYF
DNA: TGTGCCAGCAGCCGGGACAGGGGCTCCGACGAGCAGTACTTC

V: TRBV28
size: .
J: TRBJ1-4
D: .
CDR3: CASGFTGLGTNEKLFF
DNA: TGTGCCAGCGGATTTACAGGGTTAGGCACTAATGAAAAACTGTTTTTT

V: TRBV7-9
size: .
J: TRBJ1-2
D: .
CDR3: CASGITEGYGYTF
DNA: TGTGCCAGCGGCATAACAGAGGGCTATGGCTACACCTTC

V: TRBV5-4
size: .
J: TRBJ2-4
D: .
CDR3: CASSLFRGAKNIQYF
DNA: TGTGCCAGCAGCTTGTTTCGAGGAGCCAAAAACATTCAGTACTTC

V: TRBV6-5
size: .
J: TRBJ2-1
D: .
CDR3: CASSLRYNEQFF
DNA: TGTGCCAGCAGCCTACGCTACAATGAGCAGTTCTTC

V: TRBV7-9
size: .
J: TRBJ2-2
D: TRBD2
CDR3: CASSLVGGVAGEGTGELFF
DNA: TGTGCCAGCAGCCTCGTCGGAGGGGTCGCGGGAGAGGGCACCGGGGAGCTGTTTTTT

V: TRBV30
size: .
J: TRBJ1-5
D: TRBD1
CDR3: CAWSRGPDQPQHF
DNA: TGTGCCTGGAGTAGGGGGCCTGATCAGCCCCAGCATTTT

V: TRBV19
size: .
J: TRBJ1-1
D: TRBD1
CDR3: CASSRDRVAEAFF
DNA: TGTGCCAGTAGTCGGGACAGGGTCGCTGAAGCTTTCTTT

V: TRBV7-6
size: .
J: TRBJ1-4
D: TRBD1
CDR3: CASSLGLGTGYGATNEKLFF
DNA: TGTGCCAGCAGCTTAGGTCTGGGGACAGGGTATGGAGCAACTAATGAAAAACTGTTTTTT

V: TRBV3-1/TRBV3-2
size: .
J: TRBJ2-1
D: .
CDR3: CASSPSPGHSYNEQFF
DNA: TGTGCCAGCAGCCCGTCTCCGGGACACTCCTACAATGAGCAGTTCTTC

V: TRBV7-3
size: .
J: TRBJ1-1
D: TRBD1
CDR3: CASSFGSTGTEAFF
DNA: TGTGCCAGCAGCTTTGGTTCGACAGGGACTGAAGCTTTCTTT

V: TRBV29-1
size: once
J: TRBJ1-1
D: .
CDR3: CSVSSVYNTEAFF
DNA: TGCAGCGTTTCATCTGTCTATAACACTGAAGCTTTCTTT

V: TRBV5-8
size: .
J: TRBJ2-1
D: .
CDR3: CASSLGFTDTLFNEQFF
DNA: TGTGCCAGCAGCTTGGGGTTTACGGACACCCTATTCAATGAGCAGTTCTTC

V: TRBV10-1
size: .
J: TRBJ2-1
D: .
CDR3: CASSVRGRDEQFF
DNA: TGCGCCAGCAGTGTACGGGGTCGGGATGAGCAGTTCTTC

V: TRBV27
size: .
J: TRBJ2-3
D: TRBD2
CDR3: CASSFVGGVALDTQYF
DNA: TGTGCCAGCAGTTTCGTTGGGGGGGTAGCGTTAGATACGCAGTATTTT

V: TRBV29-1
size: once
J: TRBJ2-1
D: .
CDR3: CSVDFNEQFF
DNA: TGCAGCGTTGACTTTAATGAGCAGTTCTTC

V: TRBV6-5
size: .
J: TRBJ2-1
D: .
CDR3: CASSYYQGNEQFF
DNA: TGTGCCAGCAGTTATTACCAGGGCAATGAGCAGTTCTTC

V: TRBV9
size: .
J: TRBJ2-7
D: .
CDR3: CASMERGSYEQYF
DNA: TGTGCCAGCATGGAACGGGGATCCTACGAGCAGTACTTC

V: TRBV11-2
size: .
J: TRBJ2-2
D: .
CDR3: CASSGLEGILGELFF
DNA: TGTGCCAGCAGCGGACTGGAGGGAATCCTCGGGGAGCTGTTTTTT

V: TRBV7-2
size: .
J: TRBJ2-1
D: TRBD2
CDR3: CASSTGLAGYNEQFF
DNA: TGTGCCAGCAGCACCGGACTAGCGGGGTACAATGAGCAGTTCTTC

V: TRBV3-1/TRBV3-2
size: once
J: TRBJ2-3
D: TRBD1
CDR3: CASSHAFPGQHTDTQYF
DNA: TGTGCCAGCAGCCACGCTTTCCCGGGACAGCACACAGATACGCAGTATTTT

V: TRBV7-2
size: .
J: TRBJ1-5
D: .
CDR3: CASSLGFRGNQPQHF
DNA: TGTGCCAGCAGCTTAGGATTTCGGGGAAATCAGCCCCAGCATTTT

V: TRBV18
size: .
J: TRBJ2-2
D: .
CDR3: CASSPTRDSGELFF
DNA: TGTGCCAGCTCACCCACGAGGGATTCCGGGGAGCTGTTTTTT

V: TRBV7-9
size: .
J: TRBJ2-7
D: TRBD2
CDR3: CASSPTAGFSYEQYF
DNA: TGTGCCAGCAGCCCCACAGCGGGATTCTCCTACGAGCAGTACTTC

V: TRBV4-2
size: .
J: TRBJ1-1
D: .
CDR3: CASSQERGLNTEAFF
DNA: TGTGCCAGCAGCCAAGAACGGGGGTTGAACACTGAAGCTTTCTTT

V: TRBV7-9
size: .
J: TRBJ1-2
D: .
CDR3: CASSLVGGNYGYTF
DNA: TGTGCCAGCAGCTTAGTTGGCGGGAACTATGGCTACACCTTC

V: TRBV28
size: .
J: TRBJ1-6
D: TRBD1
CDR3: CASSRDSSYNSPLHF
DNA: TGTGCCAGCAGTAGGGACAGCTCCTATAATTCACCCCTCCACTTT

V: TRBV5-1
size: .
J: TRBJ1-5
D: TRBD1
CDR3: CASSPGQGNQPQHF
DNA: TGCGCCAGCAGCCCCGGACAGGGCAATCAGCCCCAGCATTTT

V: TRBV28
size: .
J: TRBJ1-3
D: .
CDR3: CASSLFFDGDSGNTIYF
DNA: TGTGCCAGCAGTTTATTTTTCGACGGAGACTCTGGAAACACCATATATTTT

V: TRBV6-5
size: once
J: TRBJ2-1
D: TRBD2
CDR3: CASSRSGKNYNEQFF
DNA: TGTGCCAGCAGTAGAAGCGGGAAGAACTACAATGAGCAGTTCTTC

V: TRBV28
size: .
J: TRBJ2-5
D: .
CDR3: CASSLLVLEETQYF
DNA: TGTGCCAGCAGCCTTTTGGTACTAGAAGAGACCCAGTACTTC

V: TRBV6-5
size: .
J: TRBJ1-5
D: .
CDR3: CASILGSATNQPQHF
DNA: TGTGCCAGCATCCTAGGATCAGCTACAAATCAGCCCCAGCATTTT

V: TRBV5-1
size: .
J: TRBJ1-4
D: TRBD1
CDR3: CASSLVGQGSKGEKLFF
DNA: TGCGCCAGCAGCTTGGTAGGACAGGGCTCCAAGGGGGAGAAACTGTTTTTT